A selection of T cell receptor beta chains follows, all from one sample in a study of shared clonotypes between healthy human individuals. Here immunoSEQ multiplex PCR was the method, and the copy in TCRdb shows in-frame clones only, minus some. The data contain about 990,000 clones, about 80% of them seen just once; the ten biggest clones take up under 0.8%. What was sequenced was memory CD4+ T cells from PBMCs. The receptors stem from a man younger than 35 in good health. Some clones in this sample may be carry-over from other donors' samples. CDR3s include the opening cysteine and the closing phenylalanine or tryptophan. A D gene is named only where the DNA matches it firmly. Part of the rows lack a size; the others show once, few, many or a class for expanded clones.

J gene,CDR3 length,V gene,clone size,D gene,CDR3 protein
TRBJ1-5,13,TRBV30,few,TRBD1,CAWDRGYNQPQHF
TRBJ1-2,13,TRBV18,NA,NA,CASSPGANYGYTF
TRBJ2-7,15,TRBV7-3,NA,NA,CASSSTNPRDYEQYF
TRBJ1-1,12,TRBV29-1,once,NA,CSVGARDITAFF
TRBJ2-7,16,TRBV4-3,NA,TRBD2,CASSQLSRTSGSEQYF
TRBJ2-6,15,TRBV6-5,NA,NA,CASTRWDSGANVLTF
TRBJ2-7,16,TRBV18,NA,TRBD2,CASSPLGLAGEYEQYF
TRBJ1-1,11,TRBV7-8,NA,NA,CASSLGIEAFF
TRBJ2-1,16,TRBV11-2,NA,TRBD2,CASSPSGGRNDNEQFF
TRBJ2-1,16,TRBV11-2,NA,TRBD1,CASSRQQGFSYNEQFF
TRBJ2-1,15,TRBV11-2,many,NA,CASSLQRTAYNEQFF
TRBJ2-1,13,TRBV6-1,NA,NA,CASSDQTRSEQFF
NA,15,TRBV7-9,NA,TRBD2,CASSLGGSSGSEQYF
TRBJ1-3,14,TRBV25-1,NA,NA,CASRGTASGNTIYF
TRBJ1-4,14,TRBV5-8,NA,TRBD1,CASSPDRVEEKLFF
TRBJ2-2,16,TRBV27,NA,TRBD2,CASSLTGGPRTGELFF
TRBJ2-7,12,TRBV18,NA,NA,CASSPQIGEQYF
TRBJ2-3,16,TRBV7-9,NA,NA,CASSHQSLWGTDTQYF
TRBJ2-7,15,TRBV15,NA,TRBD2,CATSRGGLAGVEQYF
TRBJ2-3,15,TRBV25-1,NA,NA,CASSRGGYYTDTQYF
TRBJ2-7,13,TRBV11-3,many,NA,CASSRAGNYEQYF
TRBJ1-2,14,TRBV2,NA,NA,CASSQGRVWYGYTF
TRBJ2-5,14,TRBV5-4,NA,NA,CASSRRRDQETQYF
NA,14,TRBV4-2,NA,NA,CASSQEGVGTEQYF
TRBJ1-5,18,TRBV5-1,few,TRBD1,CASSPDDRGLTLNQPQHF
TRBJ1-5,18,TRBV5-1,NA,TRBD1,CASSLDPAGTGRGQPQHF
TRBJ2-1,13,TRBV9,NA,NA,CASSVDLHREQFF
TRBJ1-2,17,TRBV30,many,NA,CAWVGRMGMADRKGYTF
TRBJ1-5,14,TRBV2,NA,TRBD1,CASTDRGGDQPQHF
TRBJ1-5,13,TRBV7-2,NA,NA,CASSSRANQPQHF
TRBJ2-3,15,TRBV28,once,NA,CASSLGGGSGDTQYF
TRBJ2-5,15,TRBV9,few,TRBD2,CASSATSGTFETQYF
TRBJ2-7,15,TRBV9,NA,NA,CASSVGASYSYEQYF
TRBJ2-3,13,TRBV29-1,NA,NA,CSVEESGVNTQYF
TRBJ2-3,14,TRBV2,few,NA,CASTRVSSTDTQYF
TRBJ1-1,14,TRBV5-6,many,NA,CASSLDRRNTEAFF
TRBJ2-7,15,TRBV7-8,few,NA,CASSLPAGYSYEQYF
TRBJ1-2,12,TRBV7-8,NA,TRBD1,CASSPRTGLTRF
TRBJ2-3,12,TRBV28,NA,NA,CASSSSIVTQYF
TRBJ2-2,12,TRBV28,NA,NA,CASSTLTGELFF